Listed below are T cell receptor beta chains from one sample, sequenced in a study of cytomegalovirus exposure and HLA in healthy donors. Some clones are missing from TCRdb's copy, which holds only in-frame ones; the method was immunoSEQ multiplex PCR. Among over 150,000 clones listed, approximately 86% were seen once. The sequenced sample was PBMCs. The receptors stem from a man aged 18 to 29 in good health and CMV-seropositive. CDR3s include the opening cysteine and the closing phenylalanine or tryptophan. Fields, in order: J gene, D gene, V gene, clone size, CDR3 protein, CDR3 DNA. D genes are given only for firm matches. Size values are once, few and many counts, or a class for expanded clones, and some rows have none.

j_gene: TRBJ2-7
d_gene: TRBD1
v_gene: TRBV7-3
abundance: .
CDR3aa: CASSESGTGSYEQYF
CDR3nt: TGTGCCAGCAGCGAGTCCGGGACAGGCTCCTACGAGCAGTACTTC

j_gene: TRBJ2-6
d_gene: TRBD2
v_gene: TRBV4-1
abundance: .
CDR3aa: CASSQDPLLGGWSGANVLTF
CDR3nt: TGCGCCAGCAGCCAAGATCCACTCCTCGGGGGGTGGTCTGGGGCCAACGTCCTGACTTTC

j_gene: TRBJ1-2
d_gene: .
v_gene: TRBV19
abundance: few
CDR3aa: CASRALSGGGHGYTF
CDR3nt: TGTGCCAGTAGGGCACTCTCGGGGGGCGGACATGGCTACACCTTC

j_gene: TRBJ2-7
d_gene: .
v_gene: TRBV4-1
abundance: .
CDR3aa: CASSQERGGTPYEQYF
CDR3nt: TGCGCCAGCAGCCAAGAAAGGGGGGGAACTCCCTACGAGCAGTACTTC

j_gene: TRBJ2-5
d_gene: TRBD2
v_gene: TRBV11-1
abundance: .
CDR3aa: CASSPRGVAGAGEETQYF
CDR3nt: TGTGCCAGCAGCCCCCGGGGAGTAGCGGGGGCTGGGGAAGAGACCCAGTACTTC

j_gene: TRBJ2-5
d_gene: TRBD1
v_gene: TRBV2
abundance: .
CDR3aa: CASRPPGTGERETQYF
CDR3nt: TGTGCCAGCAGGCCCCCTGGGACAGGGGAGCGGGAGACCCAGTACTTC

j_gene: TRBJ1-2
d_gene: .
v_gene: TRBV10-2
abundance: .
CDR3aa: CASRTTSFYGYTF
CDR3nt: TGCGCCAGCAGAACCACAAGTTTCTATGGCTACACCTTC

j_gene: TRBJ2-1
d_gene: TRBD1
v_gene: TRBV10-3
abundance: once
CDR3aa: CAINGSPGTGEAADNEQFF
CDR3nt: TGTGCCATCAACGGTAGTCCCGGGACAGGGGAGGCGGCGGACAATGAGCAGTTCTTC

j_gene: TRBJ2-1
d_gene: TRBD2
v_gene: TRBV27
abundance: few
CDR3aa: CASSETSGGPYNEQFF
CDR3nt: TGTGCCAGCAGTGAGACTAGCGGGGGCCCTTACAATGAGCAGTTCTTC

j_gene: TRBJ1-1
d_gene: .
v_gene: TRBV15
abundance: .
CDR3aa: CATSREAGVNTEAFF
CDR3nt: TGTGCCACCAGCAGAGAGGCAGGGGTGAACACTGAAGCTTTCTTT

j_gene: TRBJ2-7
d_gene: TRBD2
v_gene: TRBV6-7
abundance: .
CDR3aa: CASSYSRVTSGPLLGYEQYF
CDR3nt: TGTGCCAGCAGTTACTCGAGGGTGACTAGCGGGCCCCTCCTCGGCTACGAGCAGTACTTC

j_gene: TRBJ2-7
d_gene: .
v_gene: TRBV5-1
abundance: .
CDR3aa: CASTPSGALSYEQYF
CDR3nt: TGCGCCAGCACCCCGTCAGGGGCCCTCTCCTACGAGCAGTACTTC

j_gene: TRBJ2-5
d_gene: .
v_gene: TRBV20-1
abundance: .
CDR3aa: CSANRAETQYF
CDR3nt: TGCAGTGCCAACAGAGCCGAGACCCAGTACTTC

j_gene: TRBJ2-3
d_gene: TRBD2
v_gene: TRBV7-6
abundance: once
CDR3aa: CASSPRSGSGGPTDTQYF
CDR3nt: TGTGCCAGCAGCCCAAGATCGGGAAGCGGGGGCCCCACAGATACGCAGTATTTT

j_gene: TRBJ2-2
d_gene: .
v_gene: TRBV6-5
abundance: .
CDR3aa: CASSYIGGGGAGELFF
CDR3nt: TGTGCCAGCAGTTACATCGGAGGGGGCGGGGCCGGGGAGCTGTTTTTT

j_gene: TRBJ2-5
d_gene: TRBD2
v_gene: TRBV30
abundance: .
CDR3aa: CAWSVGGTSGRRETQYF
CDR3nt: TGTGCCTGGAGTGTAGGCGGGACTAGCGGGAGGCGGGAGACCCAGTACTTC

j_gene: TRBJ1-2
d_gene: TRBD1
v_gene: TRBV7-2
abundance: once
CDR3aa: CASSLGGQGGYTF
CDR3nt: TGTGCCAGCAGCTTAGGGGGACAGGGTGGCTACACCTTC

j_gene: TRBJ2-5
d_gene: TRBD1
v_gene: TRBV2
abundance: .
CDR3aa: CASSPDRGRWETQYF
CDR3nt: TGTGCCAGCAGTCCGGACAGGGGGCGTTGGGAGACCCAGTACTTC

j_gene: TRBJ2-3
d_gene: .
v_gene: TRBV5-6
abundance: .
CDR3aa: CASSLATVASTDTQYF
CDR3nt: TGTGCCAGCAGCTTGGCCACAGTCGCGAGCACAGATACGCAGTATTTT

j_gene: TRBJ1-5
d_gene: TRBD1
v_gene: TRBV27
abundance: .
CDR3aa: CASSPTGGSNQPQHF
CDR3nt: TGTGCCAGCAGCCCTACAGGGGGGTCCAATCAGCCCCAGCATTTT

j_gene: TRBJ1-4
d_gene: .
v_gene: TRBV18
abundance: .
CDR3aa: CASSSTGKGEKLFF
CDR3nt: TGTGCCAGCTCATCTACGGGAAAGGGAGAAAAACTGTTTTTT

j_gene: TRBJ2-1
d_gene: TRBD2
v_gene: TRBV4-1
abundance: .
CDR3aa: CASSPRLAGAGNEQFF
CDR3nt: TGCGCCAGCAGCCCTCGACTAGCGGGAGCTGGGAATGAGCAGTTCTTC

j_gene: TRBJ2-2
d_gene: TRBD2
v_gene: TRBV29-1
abundance: .
CDR3aa: CSASTGTSVLNTGELFF
CDR3nt: TGCAGCGCTTCAACCGGGACTAGTGTTTTGAACACCGGGGAGCTGTTTTTT

j_gene: TRBJ2-2
d_gene: .
v_gene: TRBV6-5
abundance: few
CDR3aa: CASSYEGGVGELFF
CDR3nt: TGTGCCAGCAGTTACGAAGGGGGGGTCGGGGAGCTGTTTTTT

j_gene: TRBJ2-3
d_gene: .
v_gene: TRBV9
abundance: .
CDR3aa: CASSGSLDTQYF
CDR3nt: TGTGCCAGCAGCGGTAGCCTCGATACGCAGTATTTT

j_gene: TRBJ1-1
d_gene: TRBD1
v_gene: TRBV10-3
abundance: .
CDR3aa: CAISSRDSWSRAFF
CDR3nt: TGTGCCATCAGTTCCCGGGACAGCTGGTCGAGAGCTTTCTTT

j_gene: TRBJ1-2
d_gene: TRBD1
v_gene: TRBV29-1
abundance: .
CDR3aa: CSVLDRGGYGYTF
CDR3nt: TGCAGCGTTCTAGACAGGGGTGGCTATGGCTACACCTTC

j_gene: TRBJ2-3
d_gene: TRBD1
v_gene: TRBV6-5
abundance: .
CDR3aa: CASSPRPGQIPIF
CDR3nt: TGTGCCAGCAGCCCCCGACCGGGACAGATCCCGATTTTT

j_gene: TRBJ1-3
d_gene: TRBD1
v_gene: TRBV9
abundance: .
CDR3aa: CASRGTGGGNTIYF
CDR3nt: TGTGCCAGCAGGGGAACAGGGGGAGGAAACACCATATATTTT

j_gene: TRBJ2-5
d_gene: TRBD1
v_gene: TRBV27
abundance: .
CDR3aa: CASSPTTGGQETQYF
CDR3nt: TGTGCCAGCAGTCCGACCACAGGGGGCCAAGAGACCCAGTACTTC

j_gene: TRBJ2-2
d_gene: TRBD2
v_gene: TRBV5-6
abundance: .
CDR3aa: CASSLLSGGTNTGELFF
CDR3nt: TGTGCCAGCAGCTTGCTGTCGGGGGGGACGAACACCGGGGAGCTGTTTTTT

j_gene: TRBJ2-7
d_gene: .
v_gene: TRBV9
abundance: .
CDR3aa: CASSVGQDDSYEQYF
CDR3nt: TGTGCCAGCAGCGTGGGGCAGGACGACTCCTACGAGCAGTACTTC

j_gene: TRBJ2-7
d_gene: .
v_gene: TRBV15
abundance: .
CDR3aa: CATRDWKREEQYF
CDR3nt: TGTGCCACCCGGGACTGGAAAAGGGAAGAGCAGTACTTC

j_gene: TRBJ2-7
d_gene: .
v_gene: TRBV5-1
abundance: once
CDR3aa: CASSLGGSSYEQYF
CDR3nt: TGCGCCAGCAGCTTGGGAGGGTCCTCCTACGAGCAGTACTTC

j_gene: TRBJ2-7
d_gene: TRBD2
v_gene: TRBV10-3
abundance: .
CDR3aa: CAISGPLAGGSYEQYF
CDR3nt: TGTGCCATCAGTGGCCCCCTAGCGGGAGGTTCCTACGAGCAGTACTTC

j_gene: TRBJ2-2
d_gene: TRBD1
v_gene: TRBV7-6
abundance: .
CDR3aa: CASTRDRGHTGELFF
CDR3nt: TGTGCCAGCACCAGGGACAGGGGGCACACCGGGGAGCTGTTTTTT

j_gene: TRBJ2-1
d_gene: .
v_gene: TRBV27
abundance: .
CDR3aa: CASSLIGSNEQFF
CDR3nt: TGTGCCAGCAGTTTGATCGGGAGTAATGAGCAGTTCTTC